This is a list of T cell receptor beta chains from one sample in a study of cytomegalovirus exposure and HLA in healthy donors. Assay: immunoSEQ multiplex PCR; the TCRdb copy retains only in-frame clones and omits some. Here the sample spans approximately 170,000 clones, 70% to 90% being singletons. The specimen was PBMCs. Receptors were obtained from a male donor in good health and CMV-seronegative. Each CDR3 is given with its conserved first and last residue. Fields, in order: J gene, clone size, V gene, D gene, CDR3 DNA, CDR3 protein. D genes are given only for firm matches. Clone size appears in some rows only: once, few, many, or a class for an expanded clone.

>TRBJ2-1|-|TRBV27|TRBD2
TGTGCCAGCAGTTTAAGGCTAGCGGGGTACAATGAGCAGTTCTTC
CASSLRLAGYNEQFF
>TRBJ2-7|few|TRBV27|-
TGTGCCAGCAGTGTGGCCGGGGAGGCTAACGAGCAGTACTTC
CASSVAGEANEQYF
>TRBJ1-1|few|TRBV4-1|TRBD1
TGCGCCAGCAGCCGGACAGGGCTTGGGGCTGAAGCTTTCTTT
CASSRTGLGAEAFF
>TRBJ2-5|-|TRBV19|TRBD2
TGTGCCAGTAGTGATATAGCGGGTTGGGGGGAGACCCAGTACTTC
CASSDIAGWGETQYF
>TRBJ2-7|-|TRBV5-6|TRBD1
TGTGCCAGCAGCTTGTGGGGACAGGGGATTTACGAGCAGTACTTC
CASSLWGQGIYEQYF
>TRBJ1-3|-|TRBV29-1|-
TGCAGCGCTTACTCTGGAAACACCATATATTTT
CSAYSGNTIYF
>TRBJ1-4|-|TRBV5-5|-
TGTGCCAGCAGCCGCATGGGCGAAAAACTGTTTTTT
CASSRMGEKLFF
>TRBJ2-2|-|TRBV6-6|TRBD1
TGTGCCAGCAGTGCCCCAGGGGGTGTGAACACCGGGGAGCTGTTTTTT
CASSAPGGVNTGELFF
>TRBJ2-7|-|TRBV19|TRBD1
TGTGCCAGTAGTACACGGGACAGGGGGGCCTACGAGCAGTACTTC
CASSTRDRGAYEQYF
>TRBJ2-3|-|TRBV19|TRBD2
TGTGCCAGTAGTATGTCACTAGCGGGAACAGATACGCAGTATTTT
CASSMSLAGTDTQYF
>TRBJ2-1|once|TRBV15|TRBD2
TGTGCCACCAGGGGTAGCGGGGGGAGACGTGAGCAGTTCTTC
CATRGSGGRREQFF
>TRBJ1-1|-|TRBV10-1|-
TGCGCCAGCGTACGCAGAGGGATCGGCACTGAAGCTTTCTTT
CASVRRGIGTEAFF
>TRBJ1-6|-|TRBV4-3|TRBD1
TGCGCCAGCAGCCAAGATGCTGGACAGGGGTACTCACCCCTCCACTTT
CASSQDAGQGYSPLHF
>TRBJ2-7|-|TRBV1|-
TGCACCAGCAGGAGGGTGGTGCAGTACTTC
CTSRRVVQYF
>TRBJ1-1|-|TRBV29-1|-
TGCAGCGTTGGCAACGGACTGTATGAAGCTTTCTTT
CSVGNGLYEAFF
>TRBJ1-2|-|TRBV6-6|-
TGTGCCAGCAGTTACAGCCGGGAAGGGGGCTATGGCTACACCTTC
CASSYSREGGYGYTF
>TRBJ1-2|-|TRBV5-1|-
TGCGCCAGCAGCTTGATGCCAGGAGAGCCCCGGGGCTATGGCTACACCTTC
CASSLMPGEPRGYGYTF
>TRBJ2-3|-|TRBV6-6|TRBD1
TGTGCCAGCAGTTGGGCCGACAGGGAAAGCACAGATACGCAGTATTTT
CASSWADRESTDTQYF
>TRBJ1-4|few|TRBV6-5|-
TGTGCCAGCAGTCGGGGGGTTGATGAAAAACTGTTTTTT
CASSRGVDEKLFF
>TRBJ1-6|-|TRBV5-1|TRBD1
TGCGCCAGCAGCTTGGTCGACAGGGGTGAGGGGTATAATTCACCCCTCCACTTT
CASSLVDRGEGYNSPLHF
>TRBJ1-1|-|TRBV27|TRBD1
TGTGCCAGCAGTTTAAGGGGGCAGGGCACTGAAGCTTTCTTT
CASSLRGQGTEAFF
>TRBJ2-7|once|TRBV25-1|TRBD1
TGTGCCAGCAGTCAAGAGACAGGGTGGACCTACGAGCAGTACTTC
CASSQETGWTYEQYF
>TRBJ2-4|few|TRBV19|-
TGTGCCAGTATCCATAGGGAACAGGGCCTAGCCAAAAACATTCAGTACTTC
CASIHREQGLAKNIQYF
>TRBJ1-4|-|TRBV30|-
TGTGCCTGGAGGCGTGAAAAACTGTTTTTT
CAWRREKLFF
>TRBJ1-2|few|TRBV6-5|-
TGTGCCAGCAGGATTAGGACAGCCGATGGCTACACCTTC
CASRIRTADGYTF
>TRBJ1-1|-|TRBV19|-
TGTGCCAGTAGTAGCACAGGACAGAACACTGAAGCTTTCTTT
CASSSTGQNTEAFF
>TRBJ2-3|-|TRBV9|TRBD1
TGTGCCAGCAGCGAGGGCAGGGGGCAGGGCACAGATACGCAGTATTTT
CASSEGRGQGTDTQYF
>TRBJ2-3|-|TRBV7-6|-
TGTGCCAGCAGCAAGAGGGGGGGAAACACAGATACGCAGTATTTT
CASSKRGGNTDTQYF
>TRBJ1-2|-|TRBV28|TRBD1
TGTGCCAGCAGTTTAAGCAGGGGGCTCTGGGGCTACACCTTC
CASSLSRGLWGYTF
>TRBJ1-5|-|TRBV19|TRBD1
TGTGCCAGTAGTATAGGGGCAGGGGGAGTGAATCAGCCCCAGCATTTT
CASSIGAGGVNQPQHF
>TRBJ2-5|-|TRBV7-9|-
TGTGCCAGCAGCTCAGACAGGCGTCAACGCAAGGAGTACCAAGAGACCCAGTACTTC
CASSSDRRQRKEYQETQYF
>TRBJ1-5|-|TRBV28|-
TGTGCCAGCGGAGGACAGATCAATCAGCCCCAGCATTTT
CASGGQINQPQHF